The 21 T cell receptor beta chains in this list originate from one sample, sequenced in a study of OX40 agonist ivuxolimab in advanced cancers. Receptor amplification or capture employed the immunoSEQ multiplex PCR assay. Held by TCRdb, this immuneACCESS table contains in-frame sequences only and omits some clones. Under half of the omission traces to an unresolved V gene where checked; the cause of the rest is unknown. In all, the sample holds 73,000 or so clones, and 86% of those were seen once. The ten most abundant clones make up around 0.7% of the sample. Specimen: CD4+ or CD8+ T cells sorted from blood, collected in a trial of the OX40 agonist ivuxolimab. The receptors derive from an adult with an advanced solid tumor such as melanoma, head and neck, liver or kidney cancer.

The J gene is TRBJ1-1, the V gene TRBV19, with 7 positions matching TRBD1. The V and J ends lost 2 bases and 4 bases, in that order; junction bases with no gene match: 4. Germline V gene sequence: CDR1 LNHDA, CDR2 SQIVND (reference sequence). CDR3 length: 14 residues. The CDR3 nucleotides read TGTGCCAGTAGTATATCAGGGGGGACCACTGAAGCTTTCTTT. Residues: CASSISGGTTEAFF.

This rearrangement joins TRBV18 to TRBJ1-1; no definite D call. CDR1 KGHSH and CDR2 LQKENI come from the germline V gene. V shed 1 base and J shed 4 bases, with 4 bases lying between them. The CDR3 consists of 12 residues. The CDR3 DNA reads TGTGCCAGCTCACCACAGACCACTGAAGCTTTCTTT. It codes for CASSPQTTEAFF.

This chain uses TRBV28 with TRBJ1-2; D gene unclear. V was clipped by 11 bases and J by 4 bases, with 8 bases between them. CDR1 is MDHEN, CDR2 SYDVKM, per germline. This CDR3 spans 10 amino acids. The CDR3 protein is CAHGGYGYTF. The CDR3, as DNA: TGTGCCCATGGAGGCTATGGCTACACCTTC.

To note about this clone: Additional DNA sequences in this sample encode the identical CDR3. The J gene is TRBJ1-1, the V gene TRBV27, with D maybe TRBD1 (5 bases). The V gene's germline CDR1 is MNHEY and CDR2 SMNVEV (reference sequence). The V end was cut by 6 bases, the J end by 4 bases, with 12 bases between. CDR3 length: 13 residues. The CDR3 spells CASSLRGGTEAFF. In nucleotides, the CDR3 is TGTGCCAGCAGCCTTCGGGGGGGCACTGAAGCTTTCTTT.

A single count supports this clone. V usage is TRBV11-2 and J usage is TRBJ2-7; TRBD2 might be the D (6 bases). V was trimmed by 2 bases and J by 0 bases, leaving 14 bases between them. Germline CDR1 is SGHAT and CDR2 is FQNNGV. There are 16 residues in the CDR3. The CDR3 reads CASSLLGGGTSYEQYF. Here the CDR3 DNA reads TGTGCCAGCAGCTTACTTGGTGGGGGGACCTCCTACGAGCAGTACTTC.

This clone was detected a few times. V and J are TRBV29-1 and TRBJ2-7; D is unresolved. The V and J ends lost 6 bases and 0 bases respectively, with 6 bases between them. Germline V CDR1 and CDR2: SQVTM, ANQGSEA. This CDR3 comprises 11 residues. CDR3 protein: CSVGSSYEQYF. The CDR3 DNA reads TGCAGCGTGGGCAGCTCCTACGAGCAGTACTTC.

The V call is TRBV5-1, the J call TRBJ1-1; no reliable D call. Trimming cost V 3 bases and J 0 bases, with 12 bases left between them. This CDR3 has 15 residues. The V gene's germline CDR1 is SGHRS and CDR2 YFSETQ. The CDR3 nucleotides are TGCGCCAGCAGCTCTGACGGGCGGTTGAACACTGAAGCTTTCTTT. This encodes CASSSDGRLNTEAFF.

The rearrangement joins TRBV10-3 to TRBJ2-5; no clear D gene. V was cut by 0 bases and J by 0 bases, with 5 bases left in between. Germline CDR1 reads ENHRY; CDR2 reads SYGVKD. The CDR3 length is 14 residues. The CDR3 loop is CAISESRDQETQYF. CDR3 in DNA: TGTGCCATCAGTGAGTCAAGGGACCAAGAGACCCAGTACTTC.

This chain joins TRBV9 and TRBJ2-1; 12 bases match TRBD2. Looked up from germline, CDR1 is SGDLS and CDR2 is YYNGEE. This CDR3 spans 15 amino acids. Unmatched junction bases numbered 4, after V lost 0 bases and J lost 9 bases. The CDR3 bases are TGTGCCAGCAGCGTAGTGCTAGCGGGAGGGGGTGAGCAGTTCTTC. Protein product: CASSVVLAGGGEQFF.

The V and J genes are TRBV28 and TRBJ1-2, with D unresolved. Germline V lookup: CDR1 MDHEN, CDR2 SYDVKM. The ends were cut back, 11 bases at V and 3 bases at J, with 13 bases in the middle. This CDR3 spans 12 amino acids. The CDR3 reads CAVNRGHYGYTF. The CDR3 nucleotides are TGTGCCGTTAACCGGGGTCACTATGGCTACACCTTC.

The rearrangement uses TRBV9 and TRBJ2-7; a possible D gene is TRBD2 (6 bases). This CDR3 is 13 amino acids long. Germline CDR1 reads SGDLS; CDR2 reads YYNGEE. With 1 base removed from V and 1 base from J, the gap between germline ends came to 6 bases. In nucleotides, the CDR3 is TGTGCCAGCAGCGTACTAGCGTCCTACGAGCAGTACTTC. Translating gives CASSVLASYEQYF.

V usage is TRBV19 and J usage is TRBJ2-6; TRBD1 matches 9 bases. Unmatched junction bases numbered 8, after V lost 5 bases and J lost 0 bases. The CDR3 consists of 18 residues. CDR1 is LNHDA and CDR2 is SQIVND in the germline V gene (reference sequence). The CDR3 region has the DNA TGTGCCAGTAGTTTCTCCGGACAGGGGAGCTCTGGGGCCAACGTCCTGACTTTC. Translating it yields CASSFSGQGSSGANVLTF.

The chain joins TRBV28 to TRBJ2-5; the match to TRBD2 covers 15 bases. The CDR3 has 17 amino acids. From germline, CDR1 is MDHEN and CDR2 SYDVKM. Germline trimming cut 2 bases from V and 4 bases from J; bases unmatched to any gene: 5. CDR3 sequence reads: CASSLGTSGRNLETQYF. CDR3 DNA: TGTGCCAGCAGTTTAGGGACTAGCGGGAGGAACTTAGAGACCCAGTACTTC.

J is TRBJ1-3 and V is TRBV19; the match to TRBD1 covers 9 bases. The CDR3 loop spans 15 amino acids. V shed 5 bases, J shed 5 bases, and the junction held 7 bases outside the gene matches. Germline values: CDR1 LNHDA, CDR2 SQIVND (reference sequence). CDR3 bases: TGTGCCAGTAGTCTGGGACAGGGCCTTCGAAACACCATATATTTT. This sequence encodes CASSLGQGLRNTIYF.

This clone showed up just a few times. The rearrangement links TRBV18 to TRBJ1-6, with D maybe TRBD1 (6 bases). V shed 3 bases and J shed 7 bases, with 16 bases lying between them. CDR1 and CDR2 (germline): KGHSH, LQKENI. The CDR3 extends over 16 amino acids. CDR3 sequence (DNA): TGTGCCAGCTCACCCATGGGGGCAGGGCTGAATTCACCCCTCCACTTT. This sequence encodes CASSPMGAGLNSPLHF.

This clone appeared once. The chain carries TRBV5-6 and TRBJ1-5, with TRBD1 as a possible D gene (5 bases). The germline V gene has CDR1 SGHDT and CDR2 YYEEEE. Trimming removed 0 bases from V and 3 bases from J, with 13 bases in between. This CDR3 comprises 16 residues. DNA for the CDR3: TGTGCCAGCAGCTTGGCTTTAGGGACGGACAATCAGCCCCAGCATTTT. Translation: CASSLALGTDNQPQHF.

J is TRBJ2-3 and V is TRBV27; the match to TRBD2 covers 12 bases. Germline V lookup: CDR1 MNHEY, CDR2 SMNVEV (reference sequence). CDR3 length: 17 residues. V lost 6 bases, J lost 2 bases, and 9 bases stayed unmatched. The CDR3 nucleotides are TGTGCCAGCAGGAAACGACTAGCGGGGGATAACACAGATACGCAGTATTTT. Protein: CASRKRLAGDNTDTQYF.

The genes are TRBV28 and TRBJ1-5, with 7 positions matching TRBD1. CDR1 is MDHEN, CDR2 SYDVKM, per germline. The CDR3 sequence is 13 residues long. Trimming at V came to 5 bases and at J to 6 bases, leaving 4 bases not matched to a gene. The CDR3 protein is CASSPDRVQPQHF. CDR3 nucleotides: TGTGCCAGCAGTCCAGACAGGGTTCAGCCCCAGCATTTT.

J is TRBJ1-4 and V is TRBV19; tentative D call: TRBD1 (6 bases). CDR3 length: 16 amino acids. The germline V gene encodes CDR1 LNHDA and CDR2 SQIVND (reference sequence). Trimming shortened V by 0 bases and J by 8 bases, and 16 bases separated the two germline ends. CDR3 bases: TGTGCCAGTAGTATAGATCTCAGGGGATTGGAGGAAAAACTGTTTTTT. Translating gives CASSIDLRGLEEKLFF.

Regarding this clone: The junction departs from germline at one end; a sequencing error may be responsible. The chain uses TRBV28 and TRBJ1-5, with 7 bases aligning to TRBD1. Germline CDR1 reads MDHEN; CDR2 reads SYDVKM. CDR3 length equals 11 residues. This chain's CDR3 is CASSLRGGQFF. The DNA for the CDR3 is TGTGCCAGCAGTTTAAGGGGGGGACAGTTCTTT.

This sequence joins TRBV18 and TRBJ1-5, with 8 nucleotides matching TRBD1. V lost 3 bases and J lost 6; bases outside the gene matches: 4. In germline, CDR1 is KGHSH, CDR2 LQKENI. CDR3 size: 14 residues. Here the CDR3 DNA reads TGTGCCAGCTCACCTCAGGGGGCTGTTCAGCCCCAGCATTTT. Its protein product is CASSPQGAVQPQHF.